The rows below give T cell receptor beta chains drawn from one sample of a study of blood T cell repertoires in COVID-19. TCRdb's table, derived via immunoSEQ multiplex PCR, lists solely in-frame clones and lacks some. The profile covers 100,000 to 150,000 clones, with around 83% appearing a single time and about 15% taken by the ten largest. Sequences were obtained from peripheral blood. These receptors were taken from a woman aged 45-60 years with acute or convalescent COVID-19. CDR3s leave out the opening cysteine and the closing phenylalanine or tryptophan. The D gene is left open where the match is weak. Clone sizes are given selectively: once, few, many, or a class where the clone is expanded.

size: NA; V: TRBV3-1/TRBV3-2; D: NA; CDR3: ASSQDYRSTNYGYT
size: NA; V: TRBV7-3; D: TRBD2; CDR3: ASSFSGSTDTQY
size: once; V: TRBV12-3/TRBV12-4; D: NA; CDR3: ASSTSNSPLH
size: few; V: TRBV6-5; D: NA; CDR3: ASSLGGQPDGYT
size: NA; V: TRBV20-1; D: TRBD1; CDR3: SARGSGTGGTEAF
size: NA; V: TRBV27; D: NA; CDR3: ASSHRGQGRNQPQH
size: NA; V: TRBV12-5; D: NA; CDR3: ASAHEDEQF
size: NA; V: TRBV6-1; D: NA; CDR3: ASSEVEGLNGYT
size: NA; V: TRBV6-6; D: TRBD2; CDR3: ASSLGLAGTNIQY
size: NA; V: TRBV6-5; D: NA; CDR3: ASQGIPTNYGYT
size: few; V: TRBV6-6; D: NA; CDR3: ASRLAGGELF
size: NA; V: TRBV19; D: TRBD2; CDR3: ASSTGGGPDTQY
size: few; V: TRBV11-2; D: TRBD2; CDR3: ASSLIAGSYNEQF
size: NA; V: TRBV18; D: TRBD1; CDR3: ASSPDRGQGNTIY
size: NA; V: TRBV4-2; D: TRBD1; CDR3: ASSQGILDRGGYGYT
size: NA; V: TRBV11-3; D: NA; CDR3: ASSLEPGMNTEAF
size: few; V: TRBV3-1/TRBV3-2; D: TRBD2; CDR3: ASSQDKRGFADTQY
size: NA; V: TRBV11-1; D: TRBD2; CDR3: ASSLTLGGTDTQY
size: few; V: TRBV18; D: TRBD2; CDR3: ASSPGTSGSSLYNEQF
size: NA; V: TRBV7-8; D: NA; CDR3: ASSLESALRGYT
size: NA; V: TRBV5-1; D: TRBD1; CDR3: ASSDGQGTANVLT
size: few; V: TRBV28; D: TRBD1; CDR3: ASSPHTGDSYGYT
size: NA; V: TRBV4-1; D: TRBD1; CDR3: ASSTTGDTDTQY
size: once; V: TRBV10-3; D: NA; CDR3: AITNNPNTEAF
size: NA; V: TRBV9; D: NA; CDR3: ASGGDYNSPLH
size: few; V: TRBV7-2; D: NA; CDR3: ASSLSVNTEAF
size: NA; V: TRBV10-2; D: NA; CDR3: ASSELLQGRGNSPLH
size: NA; V: TRBV20-1; D: NA; CDR3: RSGGANGYT
size: NA; V: TRBV18; D: TRBD1; CDR3: ASSGRQGGSYEQY
size: NA; V: TRBV27; D: NA; CDR3: ASRRDSLDEQY
size: once; V: TRBV6-5; D: NA; CDR3: ASSDSGVGETQY
size: NA; V: TRBV28; D: TRBD2; CDR3: AIQKDGGADTQY
size: few; V: TRBV7-6; D: NA; CDR3: ASSWTFLSGANVLT
size: NA; V: TRBV6-6; D: NA; CDR3: ASSPGQSFNEKLF
size: few; V: TRBV6-5; D: NA; CDR3: ASRREPGSNQPQH
size: NA; V: TRBV3-1/TRBV3-2; D: TRBD2; CDR3: ASSPRSGLAGKTDTQY
size: NA; V: TRBV2; D: NA; CDR3: ASSVLGRGSNQPQH
size: NA; V: TRBV27; D: TRBD1; CDR3: ASSRAGTGSAYGYT
size: NA; V: TRBV10-3; D: TRBD1; CDR3: AIRTTGETEAF
size: NA; V: TRBV5-4; D: NA; CDR3: ASSLDSETQY
size: few; V: TRBV5-1; D: NA; CDR3: ASSPQGFNEKLF